This T cell receptor beta chain was identified in a study of shared clonotypes between healthy human individuals. Concerning this clone itself: Its target is unknown.

Trimming took 5 bases from V and 5 from J, leaving 21 bases between them. The CDR3 loop spans 16 amino acids. CDR1 and CDR2 (germline): SEHNR, FQNEAQ (reference sequence). Original methodology: Filtering differed, since immunoSEQ gave only junction sequences and no quality scores. Using immunoSEQ multiplex PCR, the repertoire was profiled, and TCRdb retains in-frame clones only, with some absent. The D gene and trimming were derived from the DNA, and the V and J assignments and clone size from that table. The sample has over a million clones, approximately 68% seen once. Study results and caveats: Estimated richness was generally greater in naive than memory subsets.

This chain joins TRBV7-9 and TRBJ1-1; D possibly corresponds to TRBD1 (5 bases). Sequencing input: memory CD4+ T cells sorted from blood. Regarding subset: CD45RA-negative fraction. This TCR was sampled from a man between 18 and 29 years old in good health. The CDR3 nucleotides are TGTGCCAGCAGCACCTTCCCGGACACCCCGAGAACTGAAGCTTTCTTT. This gives the protein CASSTFPDTPRTEAFF.